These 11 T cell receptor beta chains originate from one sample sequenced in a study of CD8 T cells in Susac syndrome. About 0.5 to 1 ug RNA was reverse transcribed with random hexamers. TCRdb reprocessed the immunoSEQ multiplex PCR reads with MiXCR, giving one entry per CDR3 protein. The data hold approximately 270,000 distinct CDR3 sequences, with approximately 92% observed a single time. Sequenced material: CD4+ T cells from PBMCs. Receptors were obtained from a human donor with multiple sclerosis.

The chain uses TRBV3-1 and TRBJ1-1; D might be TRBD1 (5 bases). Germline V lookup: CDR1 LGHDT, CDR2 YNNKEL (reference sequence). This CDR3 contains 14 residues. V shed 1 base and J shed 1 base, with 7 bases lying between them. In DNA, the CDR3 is TGTGCCAGCAGCCAAGCAGGGCCGAACACTGAAGCTTTCTTT. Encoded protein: CASSQAGPNTEAFF.

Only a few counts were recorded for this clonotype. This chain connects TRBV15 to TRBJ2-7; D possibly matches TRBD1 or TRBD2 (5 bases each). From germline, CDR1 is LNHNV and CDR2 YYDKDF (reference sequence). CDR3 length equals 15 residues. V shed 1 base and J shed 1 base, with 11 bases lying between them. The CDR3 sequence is CATSRGTGASYEQYV. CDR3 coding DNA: TGTGCCACCAGCAGAGGGACTGGGGCGTCCTACGAGCAGTACGTC.

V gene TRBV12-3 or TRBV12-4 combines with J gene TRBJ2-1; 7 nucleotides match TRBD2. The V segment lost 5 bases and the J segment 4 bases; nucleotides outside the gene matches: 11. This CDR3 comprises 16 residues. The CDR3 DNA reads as TGTGCCAGCAGTCCCTCGGGGACTACTCTATACAATGAGCAGTTCTTC. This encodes CASSPSGTTLYNEQFF.

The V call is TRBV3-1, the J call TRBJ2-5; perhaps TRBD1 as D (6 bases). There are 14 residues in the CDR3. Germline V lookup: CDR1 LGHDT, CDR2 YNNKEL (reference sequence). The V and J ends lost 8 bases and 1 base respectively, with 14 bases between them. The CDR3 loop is CASRPQGSQETQYF. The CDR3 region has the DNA TGTGCCAGCCGACCACAGGGCTCCCAAGAGACCCAGTACTTC.

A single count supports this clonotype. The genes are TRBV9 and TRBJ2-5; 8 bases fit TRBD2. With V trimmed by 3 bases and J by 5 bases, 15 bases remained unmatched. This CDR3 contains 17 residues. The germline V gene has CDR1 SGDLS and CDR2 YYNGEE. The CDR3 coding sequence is TGTGCCAGCAGCGAGACCTTAGCGGGATTGGGTGGGGAGACCCAGTACTTC. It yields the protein CASSETLAGLGGETQYF. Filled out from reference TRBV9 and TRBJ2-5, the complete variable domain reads DSGVTQTPKHLITATGQRVTLRCSPRSGDLSVYWYQQSLDQGLQFLIQYYNGEERAKGNILERFSAQQFPDLHSELNLSSLELGDSALYFCASSETLAGLGGETQYFGPGTRLLVL.

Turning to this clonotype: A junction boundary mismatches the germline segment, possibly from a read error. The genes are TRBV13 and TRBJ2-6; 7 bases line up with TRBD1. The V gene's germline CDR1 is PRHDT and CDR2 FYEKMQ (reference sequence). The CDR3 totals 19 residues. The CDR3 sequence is CASNLRGPGSDSGANVLTF. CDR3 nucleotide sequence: TGTGCCAGCAACTTAAGGGGGCCGGGATCCGACTCTGGGGCCAACGTCCTGACTTTC.

CDR3 coding DNA: TGTGCCAGCAGTCTACGGACAGGGTACGAGCAGTACGTC. Protein product: CASSLRTGYEQYV. The chain recombines TRBV12-3 or TRBV12-4 with TRBJ2-7; 8 bases align to TRBD1. The CDR3 sequence is 13 residues long. V lost 5 bases, J lost 4 bases, and 4 bases stayed unmatched.

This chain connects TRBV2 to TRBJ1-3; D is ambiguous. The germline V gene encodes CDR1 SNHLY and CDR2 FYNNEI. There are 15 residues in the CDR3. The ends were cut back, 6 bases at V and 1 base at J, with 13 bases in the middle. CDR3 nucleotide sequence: TGTGCCAGCAGGGAGCTACTCGCTTCTGGAAACACCATATATTTT. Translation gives CASRELLASGNTIYF.

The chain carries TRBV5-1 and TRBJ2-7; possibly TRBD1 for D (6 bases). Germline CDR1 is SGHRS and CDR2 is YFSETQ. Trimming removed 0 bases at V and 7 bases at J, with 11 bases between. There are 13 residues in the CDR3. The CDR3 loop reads CASSLAGDWEQYF. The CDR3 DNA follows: TGCGCCAGCAGCTTGGCAGGGGATTGGGAGCAGTACTTC.

Here the CDR3 reads CSAPRDSFYNEQFF. The CDR3, as DNA: TGCAGTGCTCCCCGGGACAGTTTCTACAATGAGCAGTTCTTC. V and J are TRBV20-1 and TRBJ2-1, with 7 bases identical to TRBD1. The CDR3 contains 14 residues. Germline CDR1 reads DFQATT; CDR2 reads SNEGSKA (reference sequence). Losses at the gene ends were 5 bases for V and 3 bases for J; bases not matched to a gene: 7.

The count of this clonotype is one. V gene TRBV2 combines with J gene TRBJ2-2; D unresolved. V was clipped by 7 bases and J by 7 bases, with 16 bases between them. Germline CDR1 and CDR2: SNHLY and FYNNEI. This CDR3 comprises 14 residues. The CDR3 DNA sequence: TGTGCCAGCACTGACGTCCTGCGAGGCGGGGAGCTGTTTTTT. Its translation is CASTDVLRGGELFF.